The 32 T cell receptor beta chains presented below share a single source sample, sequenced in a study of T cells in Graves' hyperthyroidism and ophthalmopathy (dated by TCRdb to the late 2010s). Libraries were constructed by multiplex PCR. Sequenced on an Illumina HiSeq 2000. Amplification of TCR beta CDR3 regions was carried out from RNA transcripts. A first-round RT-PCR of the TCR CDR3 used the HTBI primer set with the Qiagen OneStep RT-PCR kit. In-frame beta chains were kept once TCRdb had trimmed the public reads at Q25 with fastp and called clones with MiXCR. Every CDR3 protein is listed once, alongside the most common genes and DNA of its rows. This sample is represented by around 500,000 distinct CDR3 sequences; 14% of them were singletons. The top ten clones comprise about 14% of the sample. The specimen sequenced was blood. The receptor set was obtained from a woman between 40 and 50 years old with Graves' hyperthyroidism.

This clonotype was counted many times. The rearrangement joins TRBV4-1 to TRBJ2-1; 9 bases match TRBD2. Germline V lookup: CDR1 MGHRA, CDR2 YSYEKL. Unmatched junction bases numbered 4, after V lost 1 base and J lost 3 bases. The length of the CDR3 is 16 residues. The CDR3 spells CASSQVSGRLYNEQFF. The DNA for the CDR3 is TGCGCCAGCAGCCAAGTCAGCGGGAGGCTCTACAATGAGCAGTTCTTC.

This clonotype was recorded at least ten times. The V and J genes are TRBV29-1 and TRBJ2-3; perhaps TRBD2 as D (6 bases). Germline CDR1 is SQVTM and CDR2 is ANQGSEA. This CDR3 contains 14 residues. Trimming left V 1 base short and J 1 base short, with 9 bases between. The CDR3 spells CSVEAGVGTDTQYF. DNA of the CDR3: TGCAGCGTTGAAGCGGGAGTAGGCACAGATACGCAGTATTTT.

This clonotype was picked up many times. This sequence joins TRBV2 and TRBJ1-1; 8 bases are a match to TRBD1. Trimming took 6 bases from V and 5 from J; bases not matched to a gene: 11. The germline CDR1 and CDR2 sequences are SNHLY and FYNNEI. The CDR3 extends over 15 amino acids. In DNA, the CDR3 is TGTGCCAGCAGGGGTGACGCAGGGGGCCTTACTGAAGCTTTCTTT. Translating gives CASRGDAGGLTEAFF.

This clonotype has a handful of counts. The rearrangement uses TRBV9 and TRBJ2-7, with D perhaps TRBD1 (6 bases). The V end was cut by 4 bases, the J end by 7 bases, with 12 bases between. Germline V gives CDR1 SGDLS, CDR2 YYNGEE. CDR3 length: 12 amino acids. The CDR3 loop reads CASSTGTGEQYF. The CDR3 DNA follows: TGTGCCAGCAGCACAGGGACGGGAGAGCAGTACTTC.

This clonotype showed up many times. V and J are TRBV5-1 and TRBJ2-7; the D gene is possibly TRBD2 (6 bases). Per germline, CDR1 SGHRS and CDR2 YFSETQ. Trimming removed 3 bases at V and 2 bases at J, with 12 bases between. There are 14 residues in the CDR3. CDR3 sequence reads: CASSSSGTPYEQYF. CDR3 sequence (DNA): TGCGCCAGCAGCTCTTCCGGGACTCCCTACGAGCAGTACTTC. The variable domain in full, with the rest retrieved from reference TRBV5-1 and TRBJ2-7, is KAGVTQTPRYLIKTRGQQVTLSCSPISGHRSVSWYQQTPGQGLQFLFEYFSETQRNKGNFPGRFSGRQFSNSRSEMNVSTLELGDSALYLCASSSSGTPYEQYFGPGTRLTVT.

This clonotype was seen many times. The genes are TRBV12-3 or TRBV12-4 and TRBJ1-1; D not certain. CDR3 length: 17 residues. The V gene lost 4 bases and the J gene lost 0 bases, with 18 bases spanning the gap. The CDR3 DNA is TGTGCCAGCAGTTCTTACCTCTTTGGACCCATGAACACTGAAGCTTTCTTT. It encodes CASSSYLFGPMNTEAFF.

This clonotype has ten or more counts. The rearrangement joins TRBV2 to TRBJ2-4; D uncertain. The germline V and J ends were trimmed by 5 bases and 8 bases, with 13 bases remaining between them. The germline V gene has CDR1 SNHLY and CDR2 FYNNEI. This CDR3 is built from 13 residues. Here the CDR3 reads CASSSDGSDIQYF. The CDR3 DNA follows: TGTGCCAGCAGTTCGGACGGAAGCGACATTCAGTACTTC.

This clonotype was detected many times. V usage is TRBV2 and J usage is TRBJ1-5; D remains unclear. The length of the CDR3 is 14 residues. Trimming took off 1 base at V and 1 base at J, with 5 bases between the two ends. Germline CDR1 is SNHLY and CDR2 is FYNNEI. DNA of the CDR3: TGTGCCAGCAGTGAAGGATCCAGCAATCAGCCCCAGCATTTT. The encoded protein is CASSEGSSNQPQHF.

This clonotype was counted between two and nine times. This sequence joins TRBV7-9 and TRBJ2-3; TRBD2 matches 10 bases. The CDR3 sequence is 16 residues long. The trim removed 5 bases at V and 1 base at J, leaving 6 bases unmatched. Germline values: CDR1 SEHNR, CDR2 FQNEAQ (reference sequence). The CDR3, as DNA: TGTGCCAGCAGCCGACTAGGACTAGCGGGCACAGATACGCAGTATTTT. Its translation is CASSRLGLAGTDTQYF.

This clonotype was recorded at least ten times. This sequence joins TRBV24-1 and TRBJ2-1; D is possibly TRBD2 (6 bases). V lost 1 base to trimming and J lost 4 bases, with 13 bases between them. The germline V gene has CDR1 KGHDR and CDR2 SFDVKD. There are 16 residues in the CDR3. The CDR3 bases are TGTGCCACCAGTGATTTCTCGGGAGTGGGGTACAATGAGCAGTTCTTC. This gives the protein CATSDFSGVGYNEQFF.

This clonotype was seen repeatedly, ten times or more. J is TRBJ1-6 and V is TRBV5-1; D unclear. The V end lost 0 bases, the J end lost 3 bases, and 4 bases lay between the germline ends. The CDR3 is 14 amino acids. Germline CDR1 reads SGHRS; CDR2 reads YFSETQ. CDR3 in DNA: TGCGCCAGCAGCTTGGATCGCTATAATTCACCCCTCCACTTT. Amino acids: CASSLDRYNSPLHF.

The CDR3 region is CASSPAAPAARSYEQYF. DNA of the CDR3: TGCGCCAGCAGCCCCGCCGCTCCGGCCGCACGCTCCTACGAGCAGTACTTC. The chain couples TRBV4-1 to TRBJ2-7; D unresolved. V lost 4 bases to trimming and J lost 0 bases, with 19 bases between them. The length of the CDR3 is 17 residues. Germline lookup yields CDR1 MGHRA and CDR2 YSYEKL.

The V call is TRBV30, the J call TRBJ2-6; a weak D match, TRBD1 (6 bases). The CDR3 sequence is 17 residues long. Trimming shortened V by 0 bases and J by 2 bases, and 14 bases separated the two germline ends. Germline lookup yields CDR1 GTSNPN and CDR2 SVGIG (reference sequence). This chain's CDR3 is CAWSVNTGFPGANVLTF. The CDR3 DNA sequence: TGTGCCTGGAGTGTTAATACAGGGTTCCCTGGGGCCAACGTCCTGACTTTC.

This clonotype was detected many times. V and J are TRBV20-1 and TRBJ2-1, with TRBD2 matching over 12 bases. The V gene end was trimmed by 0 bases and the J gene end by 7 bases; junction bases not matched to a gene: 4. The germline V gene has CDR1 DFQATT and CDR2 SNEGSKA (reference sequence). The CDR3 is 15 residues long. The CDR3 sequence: CSARELAGGGNEQFF. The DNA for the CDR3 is TGCAGTGCTAGAGAGCTAGCGGGAGGGGGGAATGAGCAGTTCTTC.

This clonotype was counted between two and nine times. The CDR3 loop is CASGATSGTNIYEQYF. The CDR3 DNA sequence: TGTGCCAGCGGCGCGACGTCGGGGACAAACATATACGAGCAGTACTTC. The V gene is TRBV27, the J gene TRBJ2-7; a weak D match, TRBD1 (6 bases). V lost 8 bases, J lost 4 bases, and 24 bases lay in between. The CDR3 totals 16 residues. Germline V gene sequence: CDR1 MNHEY, CDR2 SMNVEV (reference sequence).

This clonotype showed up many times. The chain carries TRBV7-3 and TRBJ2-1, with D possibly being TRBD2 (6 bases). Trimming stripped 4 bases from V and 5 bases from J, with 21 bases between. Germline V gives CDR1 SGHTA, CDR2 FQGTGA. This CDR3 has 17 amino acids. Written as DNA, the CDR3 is TGTGCCAGCAGCTACCGTCCCCCGGGGGTCGCAAACAATGAGCAGTTCTTC. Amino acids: CASSYRPPGVANNEQFF. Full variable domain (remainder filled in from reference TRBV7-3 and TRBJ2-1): GAGVSQTPSNKVTEKGKYVELRCDPISGHTALYWYRQSLGQGPEFLIYFQGTGAADDSGLPNDRFFAVRPEGSVSTLKIQRTERGDSAVYLCASSYRPPGVANNEQFFGPGTRLTVL.

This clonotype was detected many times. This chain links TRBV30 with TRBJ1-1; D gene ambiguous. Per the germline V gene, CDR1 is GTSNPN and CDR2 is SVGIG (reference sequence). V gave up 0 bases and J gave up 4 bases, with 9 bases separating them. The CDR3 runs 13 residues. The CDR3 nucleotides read TGTGCCTGGAGTGTAGCCCTGACCACTGAAGCTTTCTTT. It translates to CAWSVALTTEAFF.

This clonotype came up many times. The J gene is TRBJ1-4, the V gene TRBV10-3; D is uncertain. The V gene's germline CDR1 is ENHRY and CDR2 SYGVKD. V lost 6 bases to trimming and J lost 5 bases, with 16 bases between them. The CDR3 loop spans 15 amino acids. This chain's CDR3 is CAISSGWQENEKLFF. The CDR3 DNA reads TGTGCCATCAGCTCGGGGTGGCAGGAAAATGAAAAACTGTTTTTT.

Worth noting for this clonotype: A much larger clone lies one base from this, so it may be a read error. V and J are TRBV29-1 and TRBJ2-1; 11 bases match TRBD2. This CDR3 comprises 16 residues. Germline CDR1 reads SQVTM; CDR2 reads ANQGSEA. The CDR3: CSVVTSGGNSHNEQFF. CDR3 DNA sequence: TGCAGCGTGGTTACTAGCGGGGGTAACTCCCACAATGAGCAGTTCTTC.

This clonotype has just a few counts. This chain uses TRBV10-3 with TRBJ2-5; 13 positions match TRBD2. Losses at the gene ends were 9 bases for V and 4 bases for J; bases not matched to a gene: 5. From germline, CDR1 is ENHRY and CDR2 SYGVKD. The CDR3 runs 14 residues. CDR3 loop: CAIGTSGTLETQYF. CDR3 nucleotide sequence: TGTGCCATTGGGACTAGCGGGACTTTAGAGACCCAGTACTTC.

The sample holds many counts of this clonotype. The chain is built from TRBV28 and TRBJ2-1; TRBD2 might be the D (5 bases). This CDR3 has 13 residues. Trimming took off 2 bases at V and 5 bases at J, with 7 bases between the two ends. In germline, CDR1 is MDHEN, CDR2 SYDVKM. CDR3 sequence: CASSLPGNNEQFF. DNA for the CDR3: TGTGCCAGCAGTTTACCCGGGAACAATGAGCAGTTCTTC.

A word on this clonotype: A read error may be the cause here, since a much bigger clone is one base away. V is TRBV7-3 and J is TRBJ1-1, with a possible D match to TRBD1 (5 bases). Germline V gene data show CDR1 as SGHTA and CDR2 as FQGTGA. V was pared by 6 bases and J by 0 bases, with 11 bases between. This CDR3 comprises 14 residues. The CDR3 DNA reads TGTGCCAGCAGTTGGAGACAGCTGAACACTGAAGCTTTCTTT. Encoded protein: CASSWRQLNTEAFF.

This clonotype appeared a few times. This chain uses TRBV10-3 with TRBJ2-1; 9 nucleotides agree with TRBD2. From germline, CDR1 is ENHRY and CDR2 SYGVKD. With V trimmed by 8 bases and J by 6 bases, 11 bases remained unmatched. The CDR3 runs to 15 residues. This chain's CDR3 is CAIGISGSGVNEQFF. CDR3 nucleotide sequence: TGTGCCATCGGTATTAGCGGGAGTGGGGTCAATGAGCAGTTCTTC.

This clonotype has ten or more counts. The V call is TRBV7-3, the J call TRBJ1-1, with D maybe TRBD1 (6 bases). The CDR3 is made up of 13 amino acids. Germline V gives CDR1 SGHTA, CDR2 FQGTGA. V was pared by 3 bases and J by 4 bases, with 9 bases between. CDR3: CASSLGHLTEAFF. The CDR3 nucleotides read TGTGCCAGCAGCTTGGGACATCTCACTGAAGCTTTCTTT.

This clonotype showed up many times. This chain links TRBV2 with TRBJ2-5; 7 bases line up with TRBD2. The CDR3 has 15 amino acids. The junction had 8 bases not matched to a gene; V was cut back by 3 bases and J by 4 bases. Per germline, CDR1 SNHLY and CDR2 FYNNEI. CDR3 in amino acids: CASSDLAGVRETQYF. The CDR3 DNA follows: TGTGCCAGCAGTGATCTGGCGGGAGTTCGAGAGACCCAGTACTTC.

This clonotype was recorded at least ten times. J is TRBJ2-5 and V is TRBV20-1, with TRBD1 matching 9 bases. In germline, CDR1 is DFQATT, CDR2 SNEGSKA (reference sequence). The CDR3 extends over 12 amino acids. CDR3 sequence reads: CGGQGSRETQYF. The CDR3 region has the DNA TGCGGGGGACAGGGCTCTAGGGAGACCCAGTACTTC.

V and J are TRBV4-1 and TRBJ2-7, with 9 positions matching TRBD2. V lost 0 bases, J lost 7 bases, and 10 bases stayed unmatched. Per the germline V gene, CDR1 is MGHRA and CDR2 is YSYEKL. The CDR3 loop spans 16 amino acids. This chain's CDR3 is CASSQDSGRLTGEQYF. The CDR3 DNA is TGCGCCAGCAGCCAAGATAGCGGGAGATTAACGGGGGAGCAGTACTTC.

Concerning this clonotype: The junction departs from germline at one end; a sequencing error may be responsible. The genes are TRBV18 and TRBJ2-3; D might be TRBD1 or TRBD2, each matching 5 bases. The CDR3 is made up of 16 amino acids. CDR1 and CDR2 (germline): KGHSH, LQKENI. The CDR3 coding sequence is TGTGCCAGCTCACCACGGTTGACAGCTAGCATAGATACGCAGTATTTT. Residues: CASSPRLTASIDTQYF. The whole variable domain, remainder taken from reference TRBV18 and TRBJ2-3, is NAGVMQNPRHLVRRRGQEARLRCSPMKGHSHVYWYRQLPEEGLKFMVYLQKENIIDESGMPKERFSAEFPKEGPSILRIQQVVRGDSAAYFCASSPRLTASIDTQYFGPGTRLTVL.

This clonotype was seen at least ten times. The DNA of the CDR3 is TGTGCCAGCATTATTGCGACATCCCCTGGAAACACCATATATTTT. It specifies CASIIATSPGNTIYF. This chain uses TRBV28 with TRBJ1-3, with no clear D. This CDR3 has 15 residues. Germline assignment: CDR1 MDHEN and CDR2 SYDVKM. Trimming took 7 bases from V and 2 from J, leaving 15 bases between them.

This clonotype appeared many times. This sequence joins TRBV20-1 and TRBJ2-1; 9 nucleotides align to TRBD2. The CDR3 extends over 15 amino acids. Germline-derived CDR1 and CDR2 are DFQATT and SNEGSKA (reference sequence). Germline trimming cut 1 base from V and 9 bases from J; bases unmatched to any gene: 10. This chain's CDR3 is CSARVPLAGTAEQFF. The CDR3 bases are TGCAGTGCTAGAGTTCCTCTAGCGGGAACGGCTGAGCAGTTCTTC.

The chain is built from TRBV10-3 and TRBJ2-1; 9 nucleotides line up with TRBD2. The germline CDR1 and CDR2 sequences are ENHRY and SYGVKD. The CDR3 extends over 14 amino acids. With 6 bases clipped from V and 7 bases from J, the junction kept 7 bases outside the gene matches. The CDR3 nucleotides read TGTGCCATCAGATCAGCGGGAGGCCATAATGAGCAGTTCTTC. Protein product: CAIRSAGGHNEQFF.

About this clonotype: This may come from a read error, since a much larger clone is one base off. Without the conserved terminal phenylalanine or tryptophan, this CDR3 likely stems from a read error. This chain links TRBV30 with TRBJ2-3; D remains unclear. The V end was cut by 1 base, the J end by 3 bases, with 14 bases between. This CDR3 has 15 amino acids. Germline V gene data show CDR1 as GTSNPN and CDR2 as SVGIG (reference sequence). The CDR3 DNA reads TGTGCCTGGAGTGCGCCGGTTTCGGTAACAGATACGCAGTATTAT. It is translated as CAWSAPVSVTDTQYY.